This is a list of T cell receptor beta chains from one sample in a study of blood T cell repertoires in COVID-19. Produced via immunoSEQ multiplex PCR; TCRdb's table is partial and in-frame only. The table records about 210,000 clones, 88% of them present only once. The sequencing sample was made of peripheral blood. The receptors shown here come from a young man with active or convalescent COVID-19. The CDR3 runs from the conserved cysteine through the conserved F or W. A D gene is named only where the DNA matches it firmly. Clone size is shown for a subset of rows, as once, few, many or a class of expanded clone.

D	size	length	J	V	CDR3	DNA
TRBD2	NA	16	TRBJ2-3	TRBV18	CASSPMEGGPTDTQYF	TGTGCCAGCTCACCAATGGAGGGAGGGCCAACGGATACGCAGTATTTT
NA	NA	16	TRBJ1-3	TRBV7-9	CASSLSGAPNGNTIYF	TGTGCCAGCAGCTTATCCGGAGCCCCAAACGGAAACACCATATATTTT
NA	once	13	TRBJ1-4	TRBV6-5	CASAPATNEKLFF	TGTGCCAGCGCCCCGGCAACTAATGAAAAACTGTTTTTT
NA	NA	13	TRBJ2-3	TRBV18	CASSPRRTDTQYF	TGTGCCAGCTCACCCCGGAGGACAGATACGCAGTATTTT
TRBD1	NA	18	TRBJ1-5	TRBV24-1	CATSGSPGQGYSNQPQHF	TGTGCCACCAGCGGGAGCCCGGGACAGGGGTATAGCAATCAGCCCCAGCATTTT
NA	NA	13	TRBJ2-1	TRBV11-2	CASSLDRANEQFF	TGTGCCAGCAGCTTAGACAGGGCCAATGAGCAGTTCTTC
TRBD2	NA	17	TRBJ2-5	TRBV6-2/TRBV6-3	CASSYSLAGSQKETQYF	TGTGCCAGCAGTTATTCGCTAGCGGGAAGCCAGAAAGAGACCCAGTACTTC
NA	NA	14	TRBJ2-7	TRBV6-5	CASSYSTPPYEQYF	TGTGCCAGCAGTTACAGTACACCTCCCTACGAGCAGTACTTC
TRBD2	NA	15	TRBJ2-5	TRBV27	CASNLAGGPSETQYF	TGTGCCAGCAACTTAGCGGGAGGGCCTTCGGAGACCCAGTACTTC
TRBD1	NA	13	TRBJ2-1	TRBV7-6	CASNRDSGTEQFF	TGTGCCAGTAACCGGGACAGTGGCACTGAGCAGTTCTTC
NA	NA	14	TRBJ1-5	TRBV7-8	CASGDLGADQPQHF	TGTGCCAGCGGGGATCTGGGGGCAGATCAGCCCCAGCATTTT
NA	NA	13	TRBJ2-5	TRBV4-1	CASSHGDQETQYF	TGCGCCAGCAGCCACGGGGACCAAGAGACCCAGTACTTC
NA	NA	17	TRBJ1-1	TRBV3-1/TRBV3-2	CASSHGIRQGTNTEAFF	TGTGCCAGCAGCCATGGAATTCGCCAGGGAACGAACACTGAAGCTTTCTTT
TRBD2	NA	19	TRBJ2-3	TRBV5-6	CASSFLGASGRAGTDTQYF	TGTGCCAGCAGCTTCCTTGGGGCTAGCGGGAGGGCCGGCACAGATACGCAGTATTTT
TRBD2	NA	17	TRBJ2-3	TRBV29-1	CSVEERRGTGMGATQYF	TGCAGCGTTGAAGAGCGGCGGGGGACTGGAATGGGTGCTACGCAGTATTTT
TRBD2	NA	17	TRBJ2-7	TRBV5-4	CASSSPGGSGTSYEQYF	TGTGCCAGCAGCTCCCCCGGAGGTAGCGGGACCTCCTACGAGCAGTACTTC
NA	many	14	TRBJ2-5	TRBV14	CASSIRNWGGTQYF	TGTGCCAGCAGCATTAGGAATTGGGGCGGGACCCAGTACTTC